This paragraph reports one TCR beta chain. What it binds is unknown. The data were taken from a study of T-cell reconstitution after alpha-beta-depleted transplantation in children. Regarding the study as a whole: About two months after transplant, alpha-beta T cells reportedly came from several hundred expanded graft clones. Among T cells one year after transplant, newly produced cells accounted for most counts and diversity. Recipient T cells and thymic progenitors that survived gave rise to the high TCRbeta diversity observed at day 60 in some patients.

The CDR3 contains 12 residues. The ends were cut back, 1 base at V and 11 bases at J, with 11 bases in the middle. CDR1 and CDR2 from the germline V gene are SEHNR and FQNEAQ (reference sequence). The library targeted TCRbeta and was prepared with unique molecular identifiers. From the PCR reads, TCRdb called clonotypes with MiXCR, one entry per CDR3 protein. The sample shows 900,000 or so distinct CDR3 sequences, about 16% of them seen only once. Sequenced here: PBMCs, mostly from graft donor cells, sampled 360 days after TCRalphabeta/CD19-depleted stem cell transplant. The sequence was obtained from a male patient between 5 and 17 years old who had a stem cell transplant for acute lymphoblastic leukemia, so the T cells may come from the graft donor. The chain employs TRBV7-9 and TRBJ1-1; D not resolved. Written as DNA, the CDR3 is TGTGCCAGCAGCTTAGATCGGGGTACGGCTTTCTTT. Protein product: CASSLDRGTAFF.